The clone carrying this T cell receptor (beta chain) was counted many times. The antigen is not known. Between the trimmed V and J ends, which lost 2 bases and 1 base, there was a span of 11 bases. Germline V CDR1 and CDR2: MDHEN, SYDVKM. This CDR3 comprises 15 residues. This sample was included in a study of early T cells in non-severe SARS-CoV-2 infection. As for the study in general: Sequencing used unsorted whole-blood bulk RNA, so chains lack pairing. Study-wide results and limits: Database matching using VDJdb favored anti-spike CD8 responses, with private and CD4 specificities left missing.

Individual cDNA molecules were tagged with unique molecular identifiers, the study reported. A single record per CDR3 protein comes from TCRdb applying MiXCR to the 5' RACE reads. Of about 25,000 distinct CDR3 sequences listed, roughly 4.9% are singletons. This sequence originates from an adult who was a healthcare worker with PCR-confirmed SARS-CoV-2 infection or an uninfected control (not recorded which). The chain recombines TRBV28 with TRBJ2-5; D may be TRBD2 (6 bases). The sequencing sample was made of whole blood. The CDR3 coding sequence is TGTGCCAGCAGTTTAACGGGAGTCCGCCAAGAGACCCAGTACTTC. Its translation is CASSLTGVRQETQYF.